The 30 T cell receptor beta chains presented below share a single source sample, sequenced in a study of T-cell reconstitution after alpha-beta-depleted transplantation in children. The library targeted TCRbeta and was prepared with unique molecular identifiers. TCRdb fed the PCR reads into MiXCR, producing one record per CDR3 protein. The table includes nearly 9,500 distinct CDR3 sequences, roughly 13% detected once. The input for sequencing was PBMCs, mostly from graft donor cells, taken 60 days after TCRalphabeta/CD19-depleted stem cell transplant. The receptors come from a male patient younger than 18 who had a stem cell transplant for acute lymphoblastic leukemia, so the T cells may come from the graft donor.

At least ten counts were recorded for this clonotype. This chain uses TRBV6-5 with TRBJ1-2; tentatively, D is TRBD1 (5 bases). With 5 bases removed from V and 4 bases from J, the gap between germline ends came to 17 bases. CDR1 is MNHEY and CDR2 is SVGAGI in the germline V gene. There are 15 residues in the CDR3. CDR3 nucleotide sequence: TGTGCCAGCAGTCCGGACACCTCTCGTTCCTATGGCTACACCTTC. Translating gives CASSPDTSRSYGYTF.

This clonotype showed up many times. The chain combines TRBV19 with TRBJ1-1, with D uncertain. Germline-derived CDR1 and CDR2 are LNHDA and SQIVND (reference sequence). Between the trimmed V and J ends, which lost 6 bases and 1 base, there was a span of 15 bases. The length of the CDR3 is 15 residues. CDR3: CASSLPRSTNTEAFF. DNA for the CDR3: TGTGCCAGTAGCCTTCCCAGGTCAACGAACACTGAAGCTTTCTTT.

In its sample, this clonotype was seen many times. This chain connects TRBV5-1 to TRBJ2-3; D gene unclear. This CDR3 spans 11 amino acids. The germline CDR1 and CDR2 sequences are SGHRS and YFSETQ. The V end was cut by 0 bases, the J end by 8 bases, with 4 bases between. DNA of the CDR3: TGCGCCAGCAGCTTGGGTATTACGCAGTATTTT. It yields the protein CASSLGITQYF.

This chain uses TRBV6-1 with TRBJ1-6; tentative D call: TRBD1 (5 bases). V dropped 6 bases and J dropped 9 bases, with 12 bases sitting between them. The germline CDR1 and CDR2 sequences are MNHNS and SASEGT. The CDR3 is made up of 13 amino acids. The CDR3 sequence is CASRRGVSSPLHF. As DNA, the CDR3 is TGTGCCAGCAGAAGAGGGGTTTCTTCACCCCTCCACTTT.

This clonotype was counted at least ten times. The rearrangement uses TRBV28 and TRBJ1-4; D might be TRBD1 (6 bases). CDR3 size: 13 residues. CDR1 is MDHEN and CDR2 is SYDVKM in the germline V gene. The CDR3 region is CAIRTDNIEKLFF. In DNA, the CDR3 is TGTGCTATTCGGACAGACAATATTGAAAAACTGTTTTTT.

This chain joins TRBV20-1 and TRBJ1-4; D gene unclear. Germline loops: CDR1 DFQATT, CDR2 SNEGSKA (reference sequence). The V end was cut by 4 bases, the J end by 7 bases, with 7 bases between. CDR3 length: 11 amino acids. This CDR3 reads CSAIFAEKLFF. The CDR3 nucleotides are TGCAGTGCTATTTTTGCTGAAAAACTGTTTTTT.

In its sample, this clonotype is medium-sized (0.01 to 0.1%). The chain is built from TRBV5-5 and TRBJ2-3, with D perhaps matching TRBD1 (6 bases). Germline V gene sequence: CDR1 SGHKS, CDR2 YYEKEE (reference sequence). The CDR3 runs to 16 residues. V shed 4 bases and J shed 2 bases, with 17 bases lying between them. The CDR3 DNA reads as TGTGCCAGCAGCCGACTGGACAGACTTATCACAGATACGCAGTATTTT. Its translation: CASSRLDRLITDTQYF.

This clonotype was detected ten times or more. The chain employs TRBV6-2 or TRBV6-3 and TRBJ1-2; no reliable D call. V gave up 1 base and J gave up 6 bases, with 12 bases separating them. In germline, CDR1 is MNHEY, CDR2 SVGEGT. The CDR3 has 14 residues. DNA of the CDR3: TGTGCCAGCAGTTACTTGACTGGACGACATGGCTACACCTTC. Protein: CASSYLTGRHGYTF.

This clonotype was counted many times. Written as DNA, the CDR3 is TGTGCCAGCATCCTTGTGGGGGTAAAACAGGGGCACAATGAGCAGTTCTTC. It is translated as CASILVGVKQGHNEQFF. The chain links TRBV7-9 to TRBJ2-1; 7 nucleotides match TRBD1. From germline, CDR1 is SEHNR and CDR2 FQNEAQ (reference sequence). The junction had 17 bases not matched to a gene; V was cut back by 7 bases and J by 5 bases. CDR3 length: 17 residues.

This clonotype is medium-sized by share. The chain joins TRBV29-1 to TRBJ2-3; D gene unclear. CDR1 and CDR2 (germline): SQVTM, ANQGSEA. The ends were cut back, 8 bases at V and 1 base at J, with 7 bases in the middle. The CDR3 spans 11 residues. The CDR3 protein is CSSRGTDTQYF. The CDR3 region has the DNA TGCAGCTCTCGGGGCACAGATACGCAGTATTTT.

This clonotype was detected many times. The chain combines TRBV4-1 with TRBJ2-7, with 7 bases aligning to TRBD1. Per germline, CDR1 MGHRA and CDR2 YSYEKL. This CDR3 has 16 residues. V shed 0 bases and J 2 bases; nucleotides not matched to a gene: 7. The chain's CDR3 is CASSQDRGQSPYEQYF. CDR3 bases: TGCGCCAGCAGCCAAGATCGGGGACAGTCTCCCTACGAGCAGTACTTC.

V and J are TRBV18 and TRBJ1-1; 8 bases fit TRBD1. CDR3 size: 14 residues. Germline values: CDR1 KGHSH, CDR2 LQKENI. Germline trimming cut 5 bases from V and 1 base from J; bases unmatched to any gene: 3. The CDR3 loop reads CASSARGPNTEAFF. For the CDR3, the DNA is TGTGCCAGCTCAGCCAGGGGGCCGAACACTGAAGCTTTCTTT. The whole variable domain, remainder taken from reference TRBV18 and TRBJ1-1, is NAGVMQNPRHLVRRRGQEARLRCSPMKGHSHVYWYRQLPEEGLKFMVYLQKENIIDESGMPKERFSAEFPKEGPSILRIQQVVRGDSAAYFCASSARGPNTEAFFGQGTRLTVV.

Many counts were recorded for this clonotype. This chain joins TRBV6-5 and TRBJ1-6, with 12 bases matching TRBD1. Germline CDR1 MNHEY, CDR2 SVGAGI. V lost 0 bases to trimming and J lost 7 bases; unmatched junction nucleotides: 7. The CDR3 is 18 amino acids. CDR3 loop: CASSYSRDRGLSNSPLHF. CDR3 nucleotides: TGTGCCAGCAGTTACTCGAGGGACAGGGGGCTTTCCAATTCACCCCTCCACTTT.

This clonotype was seen only once. The genes are TRBV29-1 and TRBJ2-2; D uncertain. Germline V lookup: CDR1 SQVTM, CDR2 ANQGSEA. Trimming left V 1 base short and J 3 bases short, with 3 bases between. The CDR3 contains 12 residues. CDR3 sequence: CSVEGHTGELFF. CDR3 bases: TGCAGCGTTGAAGGGCACACCGGGGAGCTGTTTTTT.

This clonotype qualifies as medium-sized. The chain links TRBV20-1 to TRBJ2-1, with TRBD2 matching 9 bases. The V segment lost 5 bases and the J segment 3 bases; nucleotides outside the gene matches: 8. The germline gives CDR1 DFQATT, CDR2 SNEGSKA (reference sequence). CDR3 length equals 15 residues. The chain's CDR3 is CSAPISGSFYNEQFF. CDR3 nucleotide sequence: TGCAGTGCTCCTATTAGCGGGAGTTTCTACAATGAGCAGTTCTTC.

V is TRBV6-6 and J is TRBJ2-7, with D perhaps matching TRBD2 (5 bases). Trimming took 6 bases from V and 5 from J, leaving 14 bases between them. Germline values: CDR1 MNHNY, CDR2 SVGAGI (reference sequence). This CDR3 has 13 amino acids. CDR3 sequence (DNA): TGTGCCAGCAGGAAATCCATCGGGGACGAGCAGTACTTC. It is translated as CASRKSIGDEQYF.

In its sample, this clonotype was seen many times. J is TRBJ1-1 and V is TRBV6-5, with D uncertain. Trimming left V 5 bases short and J 1 base short, with 17 bases between. This CDR3 comprises 16 residues. Germline CDR1 reads MNHEY; CDR2 reads SVGAGI. The chain's CDR3 is CASSPLRRRRNTEAFF. In DNA form, the CDR3 reads TGTGCCAGCAGTCCCCTTAGGAGAAGGAGGAACACTGAAGCTTTCTTT.

This clonotype was observed many times. The chain has TRBV27 and TRBJ2-5; D may correspond to TRBD1 or TRBD2 (5 bases each). The germline CDR1 and CDR2 sequences are MNHEY and SMNVEV (reference sequence). V shed 5 bases and J shed 5 bases, with 12 bases lying between them. This CDR3 region has 13 residues. In DNA form, the CDR3 reads TGTGCCAGCAGTCCTAGTTGGGGGGAGACCCAGTACTTC. The encoded protein is CASSPSWGETQYF.

This clonotype was seen at least ten times. The chain links TRBV6-1 to TRBJ1-4; D is unresolved. Per germline, CDR1 MNHNS and CDR2 SASEGT. CDR3 length equals 15 residues. The V and J ends lost 3 bases and 8 bases respectively, with 16 bases between them. CDR3 in amino acids: CASSDLRGLGEKLFF. In DNA, the CDR3 is TGTGCCAGCAGTGATCTTCGAGGGTTGGGCGAAAAACTGTTTTTT.

This clonotype was picked up many times. The gene calls are TRBV2 and TRBJ1-3; D gene ambiguous. The germline CDR1 and CDR2 sequences are SNHLY and FYNNEI. V was clipped by 1 base and J by 2 bases, with 6 bases between them. This CDR3 is built from 14 residues. CDR3 nucleotide sequence: TGTGCCAGCAGTGAAGAGCTAACTGGAAACACCATATATTTT. This codes for CASSEELTGNTIYF.

This clonotype was seen ten or more times. The rearrangement joins TRBV29-1 to TRBJ1-1; no definite D call. The CDR3 is made up of 10 amino acids. Trimming pared 7 bases from V and 6 bases from J, leaving 9 bases between. CDR1 is SQVTM, CDR2 ANQGSEA, per germline. The CDR3 loop is CSGGDAEAFF. CDR3 coding DNA: TGCAGCGGGGGTGACGCTGAAGCTTTCTTT.

The sample holds many counts of this clonotype. J is TRBJ2-1 and V is TRBV5-1; D gene unclear. The CDR3 is made up of 14 amino acids. CDR1 SGHRS and CDR2 YFSETQ come from the germline V gene. Trimming left V 5 bases short and J 9 bases short, with 18 bases between. The CDR3 DNA follows: TGCGCCAGCAGAGAGGTTTTAGGTTCGGGTGAGCAGTTCTTC. This codes for CASREVLGSGEQFF.

The chain couples TRBV7-8 to TRBJ1-2; TRBD1 might be the D (5 bases). The CDR3 length is 16 residues. Between the trimmed V and J ends, which lost 5 bases and 10 bases, there was a span of 26 bases. Germline V lookup: CDR1 SGHVS, CDR2 FQNEAQ. The CDR3 protein is CASSPNVRTSNYNYTF. CDR3 nucleotides: TGTGCCAGCAGCCCGAATGTCAGGACATCTAACTATAACTACACCTTC.

V is TRBV5-5 and J is TRBJ2-3; 7 bases match TRBD1. From germline, CDR1 is SGHKS and CDR2 YYEKEE (reference sequence). CDR3 length equals 15 residues. The ends lost 1 base at V and 6 bases at J; junction bases unmatched: 8. This CDR3 is CASSLTGAVVDTQYF. As DNA, the CDR3 is TGTGCCAGCAGCTTGACAGGGGCCGTGGTGGATACGCAGTATTTT.

This sequence joins TRBV7-9 and TRBJ1-5, with 7 nucleotides matching TRBD1. V lost 4 bases to trimming and J lost 5 bases; unmatched junction nucleotides: 8. The CDR3 sequence is 15 residues long. CDR1 and CDR2 from the germline V gene are SEHNR and FQNEAQ (reference sequence). CDR3 loop: CASSSPGTEYQPQHF. DNA for the CDR3: TGTGCCAGCAGCTCCCCCGGGACAGAATATCAGCCCCAGCATTTT.

This clonotype came up many times. At one of its ends the junction is not consistent with the germline gene, which may arise from a read error. The rearrangement uses TRBV11-3 and TRBJ2-1; 8 bases are a match to TRBD2. The CDR3 totals 16 residues. Germline V CDR1 and CDR2: SGHNT, YENEEA. CDR3 in amino acids: CASSPRGSGIYSEQFF. Here the CDR3 DNA reads TGTGCCAGCAGCCCGCGGGGTAGCGGGATTTACAGTGAGCAGTTCTTC.

Turning to this clonotype: A much larger clone differs from this one at a single base, so this may be a read error. The genes are TRBV24-1 and TRBJ1-5, with no clear D. Looked up from germline, CDR1 is KGHDR and CDR2 is SFDVKD. This CDR3 spans 14 amino acids. CDR3 region: CSTSGKPERQPQHF. CDR3 DNA: TGTTCCACCAGTGGTAAGCCTGAGAGACAGCCCCAGCATTTT.

This clonotype was recorded at least ten times. This chain connects TRBV6-5 to TRBJ2-1, with TRBD2 identical over 7 bases. This CDR3 contains 17 residues. Germline values: CDR1 MNHEY, CDR2 SVGAGI. The J segment lost 3 bases and the V segment lost 0 bases, leaving 8 bases of the junction unmatched. The CDR3 DNA reads as TGTGCCAGCAGTTACTCGAGCGCTAGCGGCCTCTACAATGAGCAGTTCTTC. Its translation: CASSYSSASGLYNEQFF.

This clonotype was seen repeatedly, ten times or more. V and J are TRBV6-5 and TRBJ1-2; 9 nucleotides align to TRBD1. The V gene's germline CDR1 is MNHEY and CDR2 SVGAGI. The CDR3 loop spans 11 amino acids. The ends lost 8 bases at V and 8 bases at J; junction bases unmatched: 3. The CDR3 DNA follows: TGTGCCAGCCGCACAGGGGGCGGCTACACCTTC. This sequence encodes CASRTGGGYTF.

This clonotype was seen ten or more times. J is TRBJ2-1 and V is TRBV2; TRBD2 matches at 10 bases. The CDR3 length is 14 residues. The V gene end was trimmed by 6 bases and the J gene end by 9 bases; junction bases not matched to a gene: 8. Germline CDR1 and CDR2: SNHLY and FYNNEI. The CDR3 nucleotides are TGTGCCAGCAGACCGACTAGCGGGTCGTCTGAGCAGTTCTTC. It codes for CASRPTSGSSEQFF.